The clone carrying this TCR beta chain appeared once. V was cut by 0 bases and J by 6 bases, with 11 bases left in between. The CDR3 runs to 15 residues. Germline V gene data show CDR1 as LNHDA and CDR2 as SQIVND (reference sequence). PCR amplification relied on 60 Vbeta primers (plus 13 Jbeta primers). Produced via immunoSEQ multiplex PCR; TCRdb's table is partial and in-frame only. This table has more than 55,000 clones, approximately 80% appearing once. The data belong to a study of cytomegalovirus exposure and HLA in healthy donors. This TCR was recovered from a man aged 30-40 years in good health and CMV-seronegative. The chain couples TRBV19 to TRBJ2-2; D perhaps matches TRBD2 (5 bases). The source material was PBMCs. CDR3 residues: CASSIEVGSAGELFF. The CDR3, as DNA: TGTGCCAGTAGTATAGAGGTTGGGAGTGCCGGGGAGCTGTTTTTT.